The present entry profiles one TCR beta chain with its context. This clonotype has at least ten counts. What this receptor recognizes is not known. No quality values exist for individual bases; no much larger clone is one base distant. For repertoire sequencing, TCR beta CDR3 regions were amplified from RNA transcripts. A first-round RT-PCR used HTBI primers with the Qiagen OneStep RT-PCR kit, followed by a second-round multiplex PCR, size selection and purification. Sequencing of the libraries was carried out on an Illumina HiSeq2000 in paired-end mode with 100 bp reads. The paper's processing steps were these. Reads were processed with SOAPnuke, discarding reads with adapters, uncalled bases, mean Phred below 15, or no exact constant-primer or identifier match. COPE v1.2.5 was used to merge high-quality paired reads. Unique nucleotide sequences were defined as clonotypes and aligned to IMGT TRB V, D and J references using MiTCR v1.1. Only V-J combinations with frequency above 0.0001 were analysed, covering 98% to 99.2% of repertoires. A TCR clonal expansion and chaos score per V-J combination was defined as the ratio of F50 clonal expansion to chaos observed in the TCRdist matrix. Welch's t-statistics and random forest were used to reduce features to about a dozen V-J combinations, which were fed into a naive Bayes classifier. Thyroid-blood repertoire similarity was quantified with the Morisita-Horn index. Using fastp trimming at Q25 and MiXCR clonotype assembly, TCRdb reanalyzed the public sequencing data and kept in-frame beta chains. For every CDR3 protein sequence, its rows merge into one entry that carries the most common genes and DNA. The V and J calls were determined by TCRdb, not by the authors. Across this sample there are some 750,000 distinct CDR3 sequences, with roughly 40% seen only once. Jointly, the top ten make up approximately 43% of the sample.

The cysteine opens and the phenylalanine closes a CDR3 of 12 amino acids. This entry keeps only the CDR3 DNA: 36 bases, framed from base 1. CDR1 and CDR2 (SNHLY, FYNNEI) derive from the germline V gene. The V end loses 7 bases and the J end loses 5 bases, and a stretch of 12 bases separates them. The ophthalmopathy patients had moderately to severely active disease, with a Clinical Activity Score of 3 or higher, a NOSPECS grade of 4 or higher, and a disease duration of less than 3 months. Anyone with other autoimmune diseases, uncontrolled infections, pregnancy or lactation was excluded from the study. Diagnosis was based on clinical symptoms, serum thyroxine, TRAb, thyroid ultrasound and orbital computed tomography. Ficoll-Paque density gradient centrifugation was used to isolate PBMCs from approximately 11 ml of fresh peripheral blood. Total RNA was extracted with Trizol reagent and quality-checked on an Agilent 2100 Bioanalyzer.

This entry comes from a study of Graves' ophthalmopathy and Graves' hyperthyroidism (dated by TCRdb to the late 2010s). Describing the broader study: Peripheral blood samples were taken at the time of initial diagnosis, before any treatment was given. In total, 135 blood samples were TCR-sequenced: approximately 42 ophthalmopathy, 80 or so hyperthyroidism and roughly 17 hyperthyroidism-to-ophthalmopathy patients. Once sampling was done, hyperthyroidism patients were given methimazole at a starting dose of 30 mg daily, while ophthalmopathy patients were given high-dose intravenous methylprednisolone. An independent validation cohort was composed of roughly 18 hyperthyroidism patients and approximately 15 patients who later progressed from hyperthyroidism to ophthalmopathy. To explore V-J signatures that separate ophthalmopathy from hyperthyroidism, a discovery set of about 98 patients was enrolled, consisting of 43 with ophthalmopathy and fewer than 60 with stable hyperthyroidism. T-cell repertoires of thyroid tissue and blood were compared in five or six hyperthyroidism patients. To tell Graves' ophthalmopathy apart from Graves' hyperthyroidism, and to predict which patients would progress to ophthalmopathy, the study relied on TCR beta repertoire signatures. On the study overall, not on this receptor specifically: In validation, the model predicted ophthalmopathy progression with about 71% sensitivity and approximately 72% specificity; roughly 12 predicted patients were CT-confirmed with GO in a median of approximately 6.2 months. Sample size was not statistically predetermined, and group allocation was not concealed from the investigators. In cross-validation, the 13-signature model distinguished ophthalmopathy from stable hyperthyroidism with approximately 90% sensitivity and 81.08% specificity, and in the test set the corresponding values were roughly 80% and 76%. Among expanded thyroid clonotypes with frequency above 0.001, most also showed up in blood, which suggests that blood repertoires may reflect the thyroid immune response.

The TCR comes from an adult man with Graves' ophthalmopathy. Sequencing input: peripheral blood. The chain links TRBV2 with TRBJ2-7; the D gene may be TRBD1 or TRBD2, since each aligns over 5 bases. The CDR3 loop reads CASNTRGHEQYF. The base sequence is TGTGCCAGCAATACACGGGGCCACGAGCAGTACTTC.